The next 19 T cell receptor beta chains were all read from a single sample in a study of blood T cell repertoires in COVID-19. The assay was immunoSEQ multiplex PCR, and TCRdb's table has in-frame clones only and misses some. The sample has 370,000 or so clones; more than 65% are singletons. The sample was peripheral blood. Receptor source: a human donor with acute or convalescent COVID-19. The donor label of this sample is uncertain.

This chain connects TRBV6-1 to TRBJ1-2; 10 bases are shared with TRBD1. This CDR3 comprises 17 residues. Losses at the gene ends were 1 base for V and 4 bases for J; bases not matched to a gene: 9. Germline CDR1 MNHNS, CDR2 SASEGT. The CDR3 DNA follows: TGTGCCAGCAGTGAAGTTGTACTCAGGGACAGGGGCTATGGCTACACCTTC. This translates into CASSEVVLRDRGYGYTF.

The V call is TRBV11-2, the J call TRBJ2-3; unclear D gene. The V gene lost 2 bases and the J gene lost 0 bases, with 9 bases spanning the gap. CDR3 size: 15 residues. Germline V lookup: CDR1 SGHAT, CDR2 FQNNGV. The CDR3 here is CASSLQRISTDTQYF. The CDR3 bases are TGTGCCAGCAGCTTACAGCGTATTAGCACAGATACGCAGTATTTT.

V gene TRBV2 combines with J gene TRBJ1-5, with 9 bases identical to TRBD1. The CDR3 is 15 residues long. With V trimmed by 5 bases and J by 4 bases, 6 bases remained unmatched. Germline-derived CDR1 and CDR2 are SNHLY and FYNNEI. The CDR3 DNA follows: TGTGCCAGCAGTCCCGGACAGGGGAGAAATCAGCCCCAGCATTTT. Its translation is CASSPGQGRNQPQHF.

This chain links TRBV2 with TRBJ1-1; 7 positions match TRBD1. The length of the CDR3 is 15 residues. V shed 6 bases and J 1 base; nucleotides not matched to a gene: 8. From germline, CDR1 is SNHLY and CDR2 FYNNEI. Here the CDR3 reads CASRRQGNANTEAFF. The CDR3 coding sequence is TGTGCCAGCAGAAGACAGGGCAATGCGAACACTGAAGCTTTCTTT.

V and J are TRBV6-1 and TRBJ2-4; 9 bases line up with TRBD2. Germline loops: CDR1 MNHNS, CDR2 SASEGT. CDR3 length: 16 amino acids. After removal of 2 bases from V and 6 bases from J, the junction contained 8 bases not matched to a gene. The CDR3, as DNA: TGTGCCAGCAGTGAAAGCCGACTAGCGGATAGAAACATTCAGTACTTC. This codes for CASSESRLADRNIQYF.

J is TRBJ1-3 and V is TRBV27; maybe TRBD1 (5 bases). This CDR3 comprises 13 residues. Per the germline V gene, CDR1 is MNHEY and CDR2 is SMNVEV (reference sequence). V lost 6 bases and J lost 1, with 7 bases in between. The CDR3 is CASRRQSGNTIYF. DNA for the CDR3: TGTGCCAGCAGGCGACAGTCTGGAAACACCATATATTTT.

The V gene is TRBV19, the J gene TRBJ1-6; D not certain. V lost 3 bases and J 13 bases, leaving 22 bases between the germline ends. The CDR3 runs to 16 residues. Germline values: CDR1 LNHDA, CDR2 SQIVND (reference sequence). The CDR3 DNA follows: TGTGCCAGTAGTATCGGGGTCGAGGCAGGAGGGTCTCCCCTCCACTTT. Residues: CASSIGVEAGGSPLHF.

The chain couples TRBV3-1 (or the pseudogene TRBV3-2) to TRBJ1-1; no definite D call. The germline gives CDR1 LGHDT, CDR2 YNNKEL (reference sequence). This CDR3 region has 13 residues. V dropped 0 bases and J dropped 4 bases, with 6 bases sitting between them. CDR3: CASSQDGSTEAFF. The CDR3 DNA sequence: TGTGCCAGCAGCCAAGATGGGAGCACTGAAGCTTTCTTT.

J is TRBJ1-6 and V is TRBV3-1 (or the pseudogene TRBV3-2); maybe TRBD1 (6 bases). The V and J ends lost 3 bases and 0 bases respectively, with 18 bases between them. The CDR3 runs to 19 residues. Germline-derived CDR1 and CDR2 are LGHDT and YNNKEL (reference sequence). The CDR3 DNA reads TGTGCCAGCAGCCACCCGAGGCTCGGACAGAGCTCCTATAATTCACCCCTCCACTTT. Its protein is CASSHPRLGQSSYNSPLHF.

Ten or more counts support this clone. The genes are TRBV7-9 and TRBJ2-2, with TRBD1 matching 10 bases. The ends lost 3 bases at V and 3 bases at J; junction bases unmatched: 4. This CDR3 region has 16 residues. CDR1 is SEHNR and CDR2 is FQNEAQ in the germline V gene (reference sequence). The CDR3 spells CASSFFGTGDTGELFF. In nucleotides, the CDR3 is TGTGCCAGCAGCTTTTTCGGGACAGGGGACACCGGGGAGCTGTTTTTT.

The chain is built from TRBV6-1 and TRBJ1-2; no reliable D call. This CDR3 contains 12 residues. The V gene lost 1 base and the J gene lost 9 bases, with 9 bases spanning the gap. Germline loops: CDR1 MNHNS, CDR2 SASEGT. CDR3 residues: CASSEVEGSYTF. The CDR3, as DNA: TGTGCCAGCAGTGAAGTAGAGGGTAGCTACACCTTC.

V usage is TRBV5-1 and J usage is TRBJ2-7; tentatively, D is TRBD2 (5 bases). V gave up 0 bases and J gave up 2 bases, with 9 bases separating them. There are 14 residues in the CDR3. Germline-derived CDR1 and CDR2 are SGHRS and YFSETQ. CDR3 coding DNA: TGCGCCAGCAGCTTGGCCGGGATCACCTACGAGCAGTACTTC. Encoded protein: CASSLAGITYEQYF.

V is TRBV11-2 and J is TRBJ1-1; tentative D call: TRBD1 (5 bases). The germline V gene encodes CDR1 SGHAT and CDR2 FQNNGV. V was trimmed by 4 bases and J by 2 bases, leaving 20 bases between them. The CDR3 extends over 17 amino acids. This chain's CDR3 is CASSSMGQGRSNTEAFF. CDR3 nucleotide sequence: TGTGCCAGCAGCTCCATGGGGCAGGGTCGCTCCAACACTGAAGCTTTCTTT.

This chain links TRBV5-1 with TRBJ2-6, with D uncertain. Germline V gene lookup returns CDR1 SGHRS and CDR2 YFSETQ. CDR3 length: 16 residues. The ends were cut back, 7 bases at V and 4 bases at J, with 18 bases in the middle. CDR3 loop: CASPITQVPGANVLTF. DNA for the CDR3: TGCGCCAGCCCCATTACCCAGGTCCCCGGGGCCAACGTCCTGACTTTC.

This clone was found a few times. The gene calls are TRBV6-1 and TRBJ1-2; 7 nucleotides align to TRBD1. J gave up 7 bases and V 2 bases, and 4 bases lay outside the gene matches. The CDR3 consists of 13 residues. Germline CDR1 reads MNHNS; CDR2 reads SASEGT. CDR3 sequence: CASSELGQSGYTF. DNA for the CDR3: TGTGCCAGCAGTGAATTGGGACAGTCTGGCTACACCTTC.

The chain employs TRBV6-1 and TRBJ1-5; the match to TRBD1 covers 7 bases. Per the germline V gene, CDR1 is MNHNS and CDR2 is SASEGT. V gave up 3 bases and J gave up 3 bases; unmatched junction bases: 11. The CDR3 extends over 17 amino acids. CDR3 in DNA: TGTGCCAGCAGTGATCCGAGGGGGCGGAGAGACAATCAGCCCCAGCATTTT. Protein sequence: CASSDPRGRRDNQPQHF.

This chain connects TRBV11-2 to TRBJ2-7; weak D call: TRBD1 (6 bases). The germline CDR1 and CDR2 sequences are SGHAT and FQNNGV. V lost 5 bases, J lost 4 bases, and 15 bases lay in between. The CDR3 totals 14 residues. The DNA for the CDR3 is TGTGCCAGCAGCACGTCCCGGGACATTTACGAGCAGTACTTC. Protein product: CASSTSRDIYEQYF.

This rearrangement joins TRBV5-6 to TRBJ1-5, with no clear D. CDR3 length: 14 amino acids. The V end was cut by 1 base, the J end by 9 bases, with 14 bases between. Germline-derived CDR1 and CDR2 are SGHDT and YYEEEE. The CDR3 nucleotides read TGTGCCAGCAGCTTGCGGGGAGAGGGCCGGCCCCAGCATTTT. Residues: CASSLRGEGRPQHF.

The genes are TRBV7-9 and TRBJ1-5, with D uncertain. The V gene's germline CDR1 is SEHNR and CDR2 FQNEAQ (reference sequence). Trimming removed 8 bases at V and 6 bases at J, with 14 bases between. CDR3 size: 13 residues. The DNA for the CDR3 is TGTGCCAGCGATATGTCAGGCAGTCAGCCCCAGCATTTT. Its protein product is CASDMSGSQPQHF.